This T cell receptor beta chain stems from a study of T cells after yellow fever vaccination. Researchers made TCR cDNA using 5'RACE template switching, and this step added a universal primer site and UMIs. TCRdb analysed the 5' RACE reads with MiXCR anew, one entry per CDR3 protein. The table shows over 20,000 distinct CDR3 sequences, with 5.5% occurring only once. Details on this clonotype: A much more abundant neighbour one base away suggests this may be a read error.

Study-wide points: Post-booster reappearance was seen for most primary-vaccination clones (about 96% CD4, 85% to 90% CD8).

The J segment lost 9 bases and the V segment lost 2 bases, leaving 11 bases of the junction unmatched. The CDR3 is 15 residues long. Germline V gives CDR1 SGHDT, CDR2 YYEEEE. The chain joins TRBV5-6 to TRBJ2-1; 7 nucleotides align to TRBD2. The source was PBMCs, either bulk or a sorted T-cell subset (CD4+, CD8+, memory, or dextramer-sorted; not recorded which), collected 15 days after the yellow fever booster vaccination. The sequence came from a man between 25 and 39 years old who received the YFV17D yellow fever vaccine. Here the CDR3 reads CASSFLAGDCGEQFF. In nucleotides, the CDR3 is TGTGCCAGCAGCTTTCTCGCGGGAGATTGTGGTGAGCAGTTCTTC. Full variable domain (outside the CDR3, taken from reference TRBV5-6 and TRBJ2-1): DAGVTQSPTHLIKTRGQQVTLRCSPKSGHDTVSWYQQALGQGPQFIFQYYEEEERQRGNFPDRFSGHQFPNYSSELNVNALLLGDSALYLCASSFLAGDCGEQFFGPGTRLTVL.